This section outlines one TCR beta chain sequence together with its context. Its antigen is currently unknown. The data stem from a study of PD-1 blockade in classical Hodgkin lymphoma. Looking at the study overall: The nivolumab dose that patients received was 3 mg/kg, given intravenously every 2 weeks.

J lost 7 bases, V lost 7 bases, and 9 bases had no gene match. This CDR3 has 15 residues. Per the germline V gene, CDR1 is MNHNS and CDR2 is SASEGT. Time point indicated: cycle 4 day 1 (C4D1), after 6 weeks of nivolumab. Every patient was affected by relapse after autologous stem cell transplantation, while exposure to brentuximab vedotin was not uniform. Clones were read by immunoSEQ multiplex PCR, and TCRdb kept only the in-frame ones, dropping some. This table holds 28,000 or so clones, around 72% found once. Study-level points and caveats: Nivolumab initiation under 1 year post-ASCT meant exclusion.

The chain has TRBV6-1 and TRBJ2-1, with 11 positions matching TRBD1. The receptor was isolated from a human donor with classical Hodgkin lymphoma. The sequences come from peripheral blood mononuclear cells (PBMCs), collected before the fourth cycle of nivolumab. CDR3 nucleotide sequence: TGTGCCAGCACGTCGGGGACAGGGGGGGATAATGAGCAGTTCTTC. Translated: CASTSGTGGDNEQFF.